Following are 24 T cell receptor beta chains from one sample sequenced in a study of cytomegalovirus exposure and HLA in healthy donors. PCR used 60 Vbeta primers and 13 Jbeta primers. Clones were read by immunoSEQ multiplex PCR, and TCRdb kept only the in-frame ones, dropping some. This table holds about 260,000 clones, roughly 86% found once. Sample: PBMCs. These receptors came from a woman in her forties in good health and CMV-seropositive.

This chain uses TRBV7-2 with TRBJ1-2; 8 bases fit TRBD1. Germline trimming cut 4 bases from V and 6 bases from J; bases unmatched to any gene: 10. CDR1 and CDR2 from the germline V gene are SGHTA and FQGNSA. CDR3 length: 15 amino acids. As DNA, the CDR3 is TGTGCCAGCAGCTCCCCTCCAGGGGGCCTCCATGGCTACACCTTC. It translates to CASSSPPGGLHGYTF.

V usage is TRBV14 and J usage is TRBJ2-7; 8 nucleotides line up with TRBD1. CDR1 and CDR2 from the germline V gene are SGHDN and FVKESK. This CDR3 region has 15 residues. With 5 bases clipped from V and 2 bases from J, the junction kept 8 bases outside the gene matches. DNA of the CDR3: TGTGCCAGCAGCACCGCCGGACAGGGCCCCTACGAGCAGTACTTC. Translation: CASSTAGQGPYEQYF.

J is TRBJ2-1 and V is TRBV28; no definite D call. Trimming pared 5 bases from V and 0 bases from J, leaving 17 bases between. Germline V lookup: CDR1 MDHEN, CDR2 SYDVKM. CDR3 length: 17 residues. The CDR3 region is CASSLPRGRSSYNEQFF. The CDR3 nucleotides are TGTGCCAGCAGTCTTCCCCGAGGAAGGAGCTCCTACAATGAGCAGTTCTTC.

This chain uses TRBV4-3 with TRBJ2-2, with TRBD1 identical over 9 bases. Germline CDR1 is LGHNA and CDR2 is YSLEER. J was trimmed by 6 bases and V by 2 bases; bases with no gene match: 13. The CDR3 runs 18 residues. CDR3 coding DNA: TGCGCCAGCAGCCAAACGATCCTACAGGGGGCGCGGTCCGGGGAGCTGTTTTTT. It translates to CASSQTILQGARSGELFF.

This rearrangement joins TRBV29-1 to TRBJ2-5, with 7 nucleotides matching TRBD1. CDR1 is SQVTM and CDR2 is ANQGSEA in the germline V gene. V lost 5 bases, J lost 0 bases, and 6 bases stayed unmatched. This CDR3 comprises 14 residues. The CDR3 is CSVRGLAYQETQYF. In nucleotides, the CDR3 is TGCAGCGTTAGGGGGCTTGCGTACCAAGAGACCCAGTACTTC.

The chain couples TRBV7-2 to TRBJ2-5; possible D gene TRBD2, 6 bases. This CDR3 contains 13 residues. Germline values: CDR1 SGHTA, CDR2 FQGNSA. V shed 5 bases and J shed 4 bases, with 11 bases lying between them. The CDR3 reads CASSQLGGETQYF. Here the CDR3 DNA reads TGTGCCAGCAGCCAACTGGGGGGAGAGACCCAGTACTTC.

This chain uses TRBV25-1 with TRBJ2-5; 11 bases align to TRBD2. After removal of 3 bases from V and 5 bases from J, the junction contained 5 bases not matched to a gene. This CDR3 has 15 residues. Looked up from germline, CDR1 is MGHDK and CDR2 is SYGVNS. The CDR3 is CASSDTSGSWETQYF. Written as DNA, the CDR3 is TGTGCCAGCAGTGACACTAGCGGGAGCTGGGAGACCCAGTACTTC.

The gene calls are TRBV10-3 and TRBJ2-7, with TRBD2 matching over 8 bases. Unmatched junction bases numbered 5, after V lost 4 bases and J lost 3 bases. The CDR3 loop spans 14 amino acids. CDR1 and CDR2 (germline): ENHRY, SYGVKD. CDR3 coding DNA: TGTGCCATCAGTGCAGCGGGAGTTAACTACGAGCAGTACTTC. As protein: CAISAAGVNYEQYF.

The gene calls are TRBV5-8 and TRBJ1-3; no definite D call. Per germline, CDR1 SGHTS and CDR2 YDEGEE. The ends were cut back, 4 bases at V and 6 bases at J, with 11 bases in the middle. This CDR3 is built from 13 residues. The CDR3 loop is CASSSRVKNTIYF. CDR3 sequence (DNA): TGTGCCAGCAGCAGCCGGGTCAAAAACACCATATATTTT.

V gene TRBV11-2 combines with J gene TRBJ1-5; 7 nucleotides line up with TRBD1. Germline CDR1 and CDR2: SGHAT and FQNNGV. The CDR3 totals 14 residues. Trimming took 3 bases from V and 3 from J; bases not matched to a gene: 2. CDR3 region: CASSFGQVNQPQHF. The CDR3 DNA reads as TGTGCCAGCAGCTTCGGACAGGTCAATCAGCCCCAGCATTTT.

The chain combines TRBV9 with TRBJ2-2; TRBD1 aligns across 9 bases. In germline, CDR1 is SGDLS, CDR2 YYNGEE. The CDR3 length is 15 residues. The ends lost 4 bases at V and 7 bases at J; junction bases unmatched: 8. Here the CDR3 reads CASSRGTGYNGELFF. CDR3 DNA: TGTGCCAGCAGCCGAGGGACAGGGTATAACGGGGAGCTGTTTTTT.

The genes are TRBV7-3 and TRBJ2-7, with 10 positions matching TRBD2. CDR3 size: 16 residues. From germline, CDR1 is SGHTA and CDR2 FQGTGA. V shed 0 bases, J shed 8 bases, and the junction held 10 bases outside the gene matches. The CDR3 coding sequence is TGTGCCAGCAGCTTAACGGGTGGCCTAGCGGGAGAGAAGCAGTACTTC. This encodes CASSLTGGLAGEKQYF.

This clone was found a few times. V is TRBV7-8 and J is TRBJ2-7, with D tentatively TRBD1 (6 bases). The CDR3 is made up of 15 amino acids. V lost 5 bases and J lost 3, with 17 bases in between. Germline V gives CDR1 SGHVS, CDR2 FQNEAQ. The CDR3 coding sequence is TGTGCCAGCAGCCCATCTACAATACAGGGCTACGAGCAGTACTTC. The encoded protein is CASSPSTIQGYEQYF.

The chain combines TRBV6-1 with TRBJ2-7; 7 bases are a match to TRBD1. Germline CDR1 and CDR2: MNHNS and SASEGT. V shed 7 bases and J 2 bases; nucleotides not matched to a gene: 2. The CDR3 contains 12 residues. Here the CDR3 reads CASKDRAYEQYF. For the CDR3, the DNA is TGTGCCAGCAAAGACAGGGCCTACGAGCAGTACTTC.

The rearrangement links TRBV30 to TRBJ2-3; 8 nucleotides align to TRBD2. CDR3 length: 15 residues. Germline CDR1 GTSNPN, CDR2 SVGIG (reference sequence). With 4 bases clipped from V and 3 bases from J, the junction kept 9 bases outside the gene matches. Written as DNA, the CDR3 is TGTGCCTGGAAGGGGGGGACTAGTATTACAGATACGCAGTATTTT. Its translation: CAWKGGTSITDTQYF.

The V gene is TRBV30, the J gene TRBJ2-1; D possibly corresponds to TRBD2 (7 bases). Germline V gene data show CDR1 as GTSNPN and CDR2 as SVGIG (reference sequence). The CDR3 covers 15 residues. V lost 3 bases to trimming and J lost 0 bases, with 12 bases between them. CDR3 residues: CAWSGGGSSYNEQFF. In DNA form, the CDR3 reads TGTGCCTGGAGCGGGGGCGGGAGCTCCTACAATGAGCAGTTCTTC.

This chain joins TRBV6-6 and TRBJ2-1; D not resolved. The CDR3 runs to 13 residues. V was pared by 7 bases and J by 3 bases, with 10 bases between. CDR1 is MNHNY, CDR2 SVGAGI, per germline (reference sequence). Here the CDR3 DNA reads TGTGCCAGCACTGGAGATAACTACAATGAGCAGTTCTTC. It specifies CASTGDNYNEQFF.

There are a few counts of this clone. This chain connects TRBV4-3 to TRBJ2-1; possibly TRBD1 for D (7 bases). Germline loops: CDR1 LGHNA, CDR2 YSLEER. The CDR3 is 17 residues long. The V end was cut by 1 base, the J end by 2 bases, with 15 bases between. The CDR3 sequence: CASSQGRGPEAYNEQFF. Here the CDR3 DNA reads TGCGCCAGCAGCCAAGGGAGGGGGCCGGAGGCCTACAATGAGCAGTTCTTC.

The chain is built from TRBV2 and TRBJ2-2; 11 bases align to TRBD2. CDR1 is SNHLY, CDR2 FYNNEI, per germline. V trimming: 2 bases; J trimming: 5 bases; junction bases outside the gene matches: 1. This CDR3 comprises 15 residues. In nucleotides, the CDR3 is TGTGCCAGCAGTGAAACTAGCGGGAGTACCGGGGAGCTGTTTTTT. This gives the protein CASSETSGSTGELFF.

This chain joins TRBV19 and TRBJ1-5, with D uncertain. Germline CDR1 reads LNHDA; CDR2 reads SQIVND (reference sequence). Deletions cut 0 bases from V and 3 bases from J, with 12 bases between. CDR3 length equals 16 residues. The CDR3 loop reads CASSIDPGTLNQPQHF. DNA for the CDR3: TGTGCCAGTAGTATAGACCCAGGAACACTCAATCAGCCCCAGCATTTT. Based on the CDR3 plus reference TRBV19 and TRBJ1-5, the full variable domain is DGGITQSPKYLFRKEGQNVTLSCEQNLNHDAMYWYRQDPGQGLRLIYYSQIVNDFQKGDIAEGYSVSREKKESFPLTVTSAQKNPTAFYLCASSIDPGTLNQPQHFGDGTRLSIL.

The chain uses TRBV10-3 and TRBJ1-3; no firm D call. Trimming left V 3 bases short and J 0 bases short, with 6 bases between. There are 14 residues in the CDR3. The germline gives CDR1 ENHRY, CDR2 SYGVKD. CDR3 sequence reads: CAISDISSGNTIYF. CDR3 bases: TGTGCCATCAGTGATATATCCTCTGGAAACACCATATATTTT.

The chain employs TRBV7-6 and TRBJ2-2; D is uncertain. With 5 bases removed from V and 3 bases from J, the gap between germline ends came to 13 bases. The CDR3 is 15 residues long. Germline V lookup: CDR1 SGHVS, CDR2 FNYEAQ. This chain's CDR3 is CASSPLGADTGELFF. The CDR3, as DNA: TGTGCCAGCAGCCCTCTTGGAGCCGACACCGGGGAGCTGTTTTTT.

The V call is TRBV11-2, the J call TRBJ2-1, with D maybe TRBD2 (6 bases). CDR1 SGHAT and CDR2 FQNNGV come from the germline V gene. The CDR3 consists of 13 residues. With 8 bases removed from V and 3 bases from J, the gap between germline ends came to 11 bases. In DNA, the CDR3 is TGTGCCAGCCAGGGACTCCTCTACAATGAGCAGTTCTTC. It specifies CASQGLLYNEQFF.

V gene TRBV18 combines with J gene TRBJ1-2; 8 bases are a match to TRBD1. Germline CDR1 reads KGHSH; CDR2 reads LQKENI. The CDR3 runs 16 residues. With 1 base clipped from V and 0 bases from J, the junction kept 4 bases outside the gene matches. The CDR3 bases are TGTGCCAGCTCACCACTGGGGGGACAGGCTAACTATGGCTACACCTTC. It specifies CASSPLGGQANYGYTF.